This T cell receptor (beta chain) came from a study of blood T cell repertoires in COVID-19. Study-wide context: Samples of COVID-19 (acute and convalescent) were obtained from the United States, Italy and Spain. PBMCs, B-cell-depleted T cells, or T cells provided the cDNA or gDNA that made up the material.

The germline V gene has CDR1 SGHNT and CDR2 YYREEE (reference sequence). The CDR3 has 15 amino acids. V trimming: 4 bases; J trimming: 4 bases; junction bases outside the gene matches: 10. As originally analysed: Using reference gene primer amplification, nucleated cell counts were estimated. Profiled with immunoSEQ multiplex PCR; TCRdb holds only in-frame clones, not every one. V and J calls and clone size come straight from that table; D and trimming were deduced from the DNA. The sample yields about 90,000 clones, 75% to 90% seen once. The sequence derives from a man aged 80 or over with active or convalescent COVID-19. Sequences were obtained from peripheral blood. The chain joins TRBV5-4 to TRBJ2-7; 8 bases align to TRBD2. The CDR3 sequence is CASSAGTSRSYEQYF. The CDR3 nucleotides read TGTGCCAGCAGCGCTGGGACTAGTAGGTCTTACGAGCAGTACTTC.